Shown below are 23 T cell receptor beta chains from a single sample sequenced in a study of vaccination and CD4 T cells after COVID-19. No cognate antigen is known for these TCRs. Treatment here: roughly 10-day PBMC culture with coronavirus spike peptide pools or control peptides (ViraFEST assay). Cultured CD4+ T cells had their DNA profiled by the Oncomine TCR Beta short-read assay. TCRdb processed the PCR reads anew with MiXCR; each CDR3 protein has one entry. Of about 14,000 distinct CDR3 sequences listed, around 21% were seen once; the top ten hold over 12%. Specimen: cultured CD4+ T cells from blood. All receptors derive from a human donor with COVID-19.

In this sample, this clonotype turned up a few times. The chain carries TRBV30 and TRBJ2-5; D not certain. The CDR3 runs 10 residues. Looked up from germline, CDR1 is GTSNPN and CDR2 is SVGIG (reference sequence). Trimming took off 5 bases at V and 4 bases at J, with 5 bases between the two ends. CDR3 protein: CAWGLETQYF. The CDR3 DNA is TGTGCCTGGGGATTAGAGACCCAGTACTTC.

The rearrangement uses TRBV3-1 and TRBJ1-5, with D perhaps matching TRBD1 (5 bases). From germline, CDR1 is LGHDT and CDR2 YNNKEL (reference sequence). V lost 0 bases and J lost 3, with 9 bases in between. This CDR3 contains 15 residues. CDR3 amino acids: CASSQERQTNQPQHF. In DNA, the CDR3 is TGTGCCAGCAGCCAAGAACGACAGACCAATCAGCCCCAGCATTTT.

The rearrangement joins TRBV7-9 to TRBJ2-4, with 7 bases identical to TRBD2. The CDR3 is 18 amino acids. Germline lookup yields CDR1 SEHNR and CDR2 FQNEAQ (reference sequence). The junction had 13 bases not matched to a gene; V was cut back by 2 bases and J by 3 bases. CDR3 protein: CASSLWSGATYSKNIQYF. The CDR3 nucleotides are TGTGCCAGCAGCTTATGGAGCGGGGCGACCTATAGCAAAAACATTCAGTACTTC.

The V and J genes are TRBV11-1 and TRBJ2-3; no definite D call. Germline values: CDR1 SGHAT, CDR2 FQDESV (reference sequence). CDR3 size: 14 residues. V was trimmed by 6 bases and J by 0 bases, leaving 10 bases between them. The CDR3 loop is CASRVSFSTDTQYF. The DNA for the CDR3 is TGTGCCAGCAGGGTTTCATTTAGCACAGATACGCAGTATTTT.

V gene TRBV23-1 combines with J gene TRBJ2-1; D uncertain. TRBV23-1 is filed as an ORF, its function uncertain. The CDR3 contains 13 residues. V was trimmed by 2 bases and J by 5 bases, leaving 7 bases between them. The CDR3 protein is CASSQGHHNEQFF. The CDR3 DNA sequence: TGCGCCAGCAGTCAAGGTCACCACAATGAGCAGTTCTTC.

The chain carries TRBV14 and TRBJ2-1; no reliable D call. The germline gives CDR1 SGHDN, CDR2 FVKESK. V was clipped by 0 bases and J by 3 bases, with 9 bases between them. The CDR3 has 15 residues. CDR3 amino acids: CASSQEGSFYNEQFF. DNA of the CDR3: TGTGCCAGCAGCCAAGAAGGGTCCTTCTACAATGAGCAGTTCTTC.

The chain employs TRBV12-3 or TRBV12-4 and TRBJ2-7; 9 nucleotides line up with TRBD1. V lost 1 base, J lost 9 bases, and 7 bases stayed unmatched. The CDR3 is 14 residues long. In DNA, the CDR3 is TGTGCCAGCAGTTTAGGGGACAGGGCTTTAGGGCAGTACTTC. Translating it yields CASSLGDRALGQYF.

This clonotype was detected a few times. The CDR3 nucleotides are TGCAGCGTTCAGACACCTCCAGGTTCACCCCTCCACTTT. As protein: CSVQTPPGSPLHF. The J gene is TRBJ1-6, the V gene TRBV29-1, with D unresolved. CDR1 is SQVTM, CDR2 ANQGSEA, per germline. V was shortened by 5 bases and J by 9 bases, with 14 bases between the two germline ends. The CDR3 runs to 13 residues.

This clonotype was observed a few times. In nucleotides, the CDR3 is TGTGCCAGCAGTCCGACGGCGTGGGGGTATGGCTACACCTTC. This codes for CASSPTAWGYGYTF. The rearrangement joins TRBV6-2 or TRBV6-3 to TRBJ1-2; weak D call: TRBD1 (5 bases). The CDR3 runs 14 residues. The germline V and J ends were trimmed by 5 bases and 5 bases, with 15 bases remaining between them. Germline lookup yields CDR1 MNHEY and CDR2 SVGEGT.

V usage is TRBV6-1 and J usage is TRBJ1-5, with TRBD1 identical over 8 bases. The CDR3 is 13 residues long. The junction had 5 bases not matched to a gene; V was cut back by 6 bases and J by 7 bases. Germline values: CDR1 MNHNS, CDR2 SASEGT. The CDR3, as DNA: TGTGCCAGCAGGACAGGGGAGGGGCAGCCCCAGCATTTT. It codes for CASRTGEGQPQHF.

Of note for this clonotype: This may be a read error, as it is one base from a much larger clone. V gene TRBV30 combines with J gene TRBJ1-2; the D gene is possibly TRBD1 (5 bases). This CDR3 has 12 amino acids. Germline lookup yields CDR1 GTSNPN and CDR2 SVGIG (reference sequence). The CDR3 region is CAWTQGTYGYAF. DNA for the CDR3: TGTGCCTGGACCCAGGGTACCTATGGCTACGCCTTC.

The CDR3 DNA sequence: TGTGCCTGGAGTGGGGGACACTCCAATCAGCCCCAGCATTTT. This codes for CAWSGGHSNQPQHF. The chain employs TRBV30 and TRBJ1-5; weak D call: TRBD1 (6 bases). This CDR3 is 14 amino acids long. V lost 1 base and J 3 bases, leaving 10 bases between the germline ends. The germline CDR1 and CDR2 sequences are GTSNPN and SVGIG (reference sequence).

This clonotype turned up a few times. The rearrangement uses TRBV10-3 and TRBJ1-5, with 7 bases matching TRBD1. V trimming: 4 bases; J trimming: 4 bases; junction bases outside the gene matches: 7. The CDR3 has 15 amino acids. Germline assignment: CDR1 ENHRY and CDR2 SYGVKD. The DNA for the CDR3 is TGTGCCATCAGTGGTAGAACAGGGGCGAATCAGCCCCAGCATTTT. This encodes CAISGRTGANQPQHF.

V and J are TRBV28 and TRBJ1-2; 7 bases match TRBD1. CDR1 MDHEN and CDR2 SYDVKM come from the germline V gene. This CDR3 region has 12 residues. V lost 10 bases, J lost 8 bases, and 10 bases stayed unmatched. CDR3 residues: CAMGDRTWGYTF. In DNA form, the CDR3 reads TGTGCCATGGGGGACAGAACCTGGGGCTACACCTTC.

The chain is built from TRBV11-3 and TRBJ2-1; 9 positions match TRBD2. The CDR3 runs to 17 residues. J was trimmed by 4 bases and V by 5 bases; bases with no gene match: 12. From germline, CDR1 is SGHNT and CDR2 YENEEA. CDR3 amino acids: CASSRTQGSGGYNEQFF. CDR3 DNA: TGTGCCAGCAGCCGCACGCAGGGGAGCGGGGGGTACAATGAGCAGTTCTTC. The variable domain in full, with the rest retrieved from reference TRBV11-3 and TRBJ2-1, is EAGVVQSPRYKIIEKKQPVAFWCNPISGHNTLYWYLQNLGQGPELLIRYENEEAVDDSQLPKDRFSAERLKGVDSTLKIQPAELGDSAVYLCASSRTQGSGGYNEQFFGPGTRLTVL.

As DNA, the CDR3 is TGTGCCAGCAGCTTTCGACAAGGTGGCTACACCTTC. Translation: CASSFRQGGYTF. This chain joins TRBV11-2 and TRBJ1-2; D is ambiguous. The length of the CDR3 is 12 residues. In germline, CDR1 is SGHAT, CDR2 FQNNGV. V was shortened by 3 bases and J by 7 bases, with 9 bases between the two germline ends.

V gene TRBV12-3 or TRBV12-4 combines with J gene TRBJ1-1; the match to TRBD1 covers 8 bases. The CDR3 sequence is 17 residues long. V was clipped by 6 bases and J by 0 bases; unmatched bases: 12. This CDR3 is CASRLDRGEPLNTEAFF. The CDR3 nucleotides read TGTGCCAGCAGACTCGACAGGGGCGAACCCCTGAACACTGAAGCTTTCTTT.

This clonotype was seen only a few times. The J gene is TRBJ2-7, the V gene TRBV7-2; maybe TRBD2 (5 bases). Germline V gene lookup returns CDR1 SGHTA and CDR2 FQGNSA. The CDR3 totals 15 residues. V lost 3 bases to trimming and J lost 0 bases, with 12 bases between them. CDR3 residues: CASSFAFRDSYEQYF. CDR3 nucleotide sequence: TGTGCCAGCAGCTTCGCTTTTCGGGACTCCTACGAGCAGTACTTC.

The V call is TRBV6-5, the J call TRBJ2-6; no firm D call. CDR3 length: 15 residues. Trimming removed 2 bases at V and 0 bases at J, with 5 bases between. Germline CDR1 MNHEY, CDR2 SVGAGI. The DNA for the CDR3 is TGTGCCAGCAGTTACGCACCCTCTGGGGCCAACGTCCTGACTTTC. Protein product: CASSYAPSGANVLTF.

The chain recombines TRBV6-1 with TRBJ1-5, with D possibly matching TRBD1 (6 bases). The CDR3 is made up of 13 amino acids. Germline CDR1 reads MNHNS; CDR2 reads SASEGT. V was cut by 8 bases and J by 7 bases, with 15 bases left in between. Written as DNA, the CDR3 is TGTGCCAGCTGGGGGGGAAGGGGGCAGCCCCAGCATTTT. It codes for CASWGGRGQPQHF.

V gene TRBV2 combines with J gene TRBJ1-1, with no clear D. Germline V gene data show CDR1 as SNHLY and CDR2 as FYNNEI. The CDR3 has 10 residues. V dropped 7 bases and J dropped 10 bases, with 10 bases sitting between them. CDR3 amino acids: CASNKEVAFF. The DNA for the CDR3 is TGTGCCAGCAACAAGGAAGTAGCTTTCTTT.

The table lists this clonotype with a few counts. This chain links TRBV20-1 with TRBJ2-6, with D hard to call. Per the germline V gene, CDR1 is DFQATT and CDR2 is SNEGSKA (reference sequence). V lost 6 bases and J 0 bases, leaving 12 bases between the germline ends. This CDR3 spans 15 amino acids. The CDR3, as DNA: TGCAGTGCCTTCCTTTGGCTCTCTGGGGCCAACGTCCTGACTTTC. Residues: CSAFLWLSGANVLTF.

The chain recombines TRBV6-5 with TRBJ1-1, with unresolved D. Germline CDR1 is MNHEY and CDR2 is SVGAGI. The CDR3 loop spans 13 amino acids. The V end lost 2 bases, the J end lost 2 bases, and 6 bases lay between the germline ends. The CDR3 sequence: CASSYDRNTEAFF. The CDR3 nucleotides are TGTGCCAGCAGTTACGACCGAAACACTGAAGCTTTCTTT.